A single sample is the source of the 31 T cell receptor beta chains below, sequenced in a study of cytomegalovirus exposure and HLA in healthy donors. Amplification used 60 Vbeta primers and 13 Jbeta primers. Data came from immunoSEQ multiplex PCR; TCRdb stores just in-frame clones and leaves some out. The data contain some 150,000 clones, 71% of them singletons. The specimen sequenced was PBMCs. The receptors were sampled from a woman in her 30s in good health and CMV-seronegative.

The gene calls are TRBV27 and TRBJ1-2; D possibly corresponds to TRBD1 (5 bases). The CDR3 has 17 residues. CDR1 is MNHEY, CDR2 SMNVEV, per germline (reference sequence). V dropped 5 bases and J dropped 1 base, with 20 bases sitting between them. The CDR3 protein is CASSPRQSTVLNYGYTF. Here the CDR3 DNA reads TGTGCCAGCAGTCCGAGACAGAGCACAGTACTTAACTATGGCTACACCTTC.

This clone was observed a handful of times. At one end, the junction sequence differs from germline, possibly due to a read error. The genes are TRBV2 and TRBJ1-4, with TRBD1 matching 9 bases. Germline CDR1 and CDR2: SNHLY and FYNNEI. CDR3 length: 11 amino acids. Here the CDR3 reads CASSTDRGWIF. CDR3 nucleotides: TGTGCCAGCAGTACAGACAGGGGGTGGATTTTT.

This clone was recorded a few times. V usage is TRBV5-1 and J usage is TRBJ2-1; no firm D call. The CDR3 loop spans 12 amino acids. The V end lost 2 bases, the J end lost 5 bases, and 5 bases lay between the germline ends. Germline CDR1 reads SGHRS; CDR2 reads YFSETQ. This CDR3 reads CASSFEHNEQFF. The CDR3 DNA reads as TGCGCCAGCAGCTTCGAGCACAATGAGCAGTTCTTC.

DNA for the CDR3: TGTGCCACCGGGACTGCCTACAATGAGCAGTTCTTC. Protein: CATGTAYNEQFF. The chain links TRBV15 to TRBJ2-1; a possible D gene is TRBD2 (6 bases). Germline V gene data show CDR1 as LNHNV and CDR2 as YYDKDF (reference sequence). Trimming removed 8 bases from V and 2 bases from J, with 7 bases in between. This CDR3 contains 12 residues.

The CDR3 DNA sequence: TGTGCCAGCAGCTTAGTCGGGGTCCAAGAGACCCAGTACTTC. This sequence encodes CASSLVGVQETQYF. The chain uses TRBV7-2 and TRBJ2-5, with D perhaps TRBD2 (5 bases). CDR3 length: 14 residues. V shed 1 base and J shed 1 base, with 7 bases lying between them. Per germline, CDR1 SGHTA and CDR2 FQGNSA.

This clone has a handful of counts. This chain links TRBV29-1 with TRBJ2-5; 7 bases align to TRBD2. The CDR3 is made up of 13 amino acids. The germline V gene has CDR1 SQVTM and CDR2 ANQGSEA. V dropped 8 bases and J dropped 4; count of bases not matched to a gene: 10. CDR3 sequence (DNA): TGCAGCATCCCATGGGAGGGACTAGAGACCCAGTACTTC. This sequence encodes CSIPWEGLETQYF.

This clone has more than one count but fewer than ten. This chain joins TRBV4-1 and TRBJ2-1; D is ambiguous. Looked up from germline, CDR1 is MGHRA and CDR2 is YSYEKL. V was clipped by 0 bases and J by 7 bases, with 4 bases between them. This CDR3 has 12 residues. The CDR3 bases are TGCGCCAGCAGCCAAGATCAGAATGAGCAGTTCTTC. Its translation is CASSQDQNEQFF.

The chain has TRBV7-9 and TRBJ1-5; D unresolved. The germline CDR1 and CDR2 sequences are SEHNR and FQNEAQ (reference sequence). The V end lost 5 bases, the J end lost 4 bases, and 12 bases lay between the germline ends. The CDR3 consists of 14 residues. CDR3 in DNA: TGTGCCAGCAGCGCGGTAGGTGGAAATCAGCCCCAGCATTTT. Its translation: CASSAVGGNQPQHF.

The V gene is TRBV19, the J gene TRBJ2-3; D is uncertain. CDR1 LNHDA and CDR2 SQIVND come from the germline V gene (reference sequence). The CDR3 extends over 14 amino acids. Trimming shortened V by 7 bases and J by 1 base, and 12 bases separated the two germline ends. The CDR3 spells CASNSGRGTDTQYF. The CDR3 DNA follows: TGTGCCAGTAACTCGGGTCGGGGCACAGATACGCAGTATTTT.

For the CDR3, the DNA is TGTGCCAGCAGTGGCGGGCCCACCTACGAGCAGTACTTC. Its protein is CASSGGPTYEQYF. This rearrangement joins TRBV6-5 to TRBJ2-7; weak D call: TRBD2 (5 bases). The V end was cut by 5 bases, the J end by 2 bases, with 10 bases between. This CDR3 contains 13 residues. The V gene's germline CDR1 is MNHEY and CDR2 SVGAGI.

This clone was seen only a few times. V gene TRBV6-6 combines with J gene TRBJ1-5, with D hard to call. Trimming left V 8 bases short and J 4 bases short, with 12 bases between. CDR1 is MNHNY, CDR2 SVGAGI, per germline (reference sequence). The CDR3 loop spans 13 amino acids. The CDR3, as DNA: TGTGCCAGCGCTGATTATCAGAATCAGCCCCAGCATTTT. Its protein product is CASADYQNQPQHF.

This clone was seen a single time. The chain is built from TRBV7-6 and TRBJ2-7, with D possibly matching TRBD2 (6 bases). CDR1 and CDR2 from the germline V gene are SGHVS and FNYEAQ. This CDR3 spans 13 amino acids. Trimming took off 0 bases at V and 7 bases at J, with 10 bases between the two ends. The CDR3 nucleotides are TGTGCCAGCAGCTTAGCCCTAGCGAGGGAGCAGTACTTC. As protein: CASSLALAREQYF.

V is TRBV29-1 and J is TRBJ1-3; TRBD1 might be the D (6 bases). The CDR3 has 14 residues. V was cut by 6 bases and J by 0 bases, with 12 bases left in between. CDR1 and CDR2 from the germline V gene are SQVTM and ANQGSEA. The CDR3 here is CSVTGTTSGNTIYF. The CDR3 coding sequence is TGCAGCGTCACCGGGACAACCTCTGGAAACACCATATATTTT.

The V call is TRBV6-1, the J call TRBJ2-7; TRBD2 agrees at 8 bases. The J segment lost 3 bases and the V segment lost 2 bases, leaving 6 bases of the junction unmatched. Germline lookup yields CDR1 MNHNS and CDR2 SASEGT. This CDR3 is 15 amino acids long. Written as DNA, the CDR3 is TGTGCCAGCAGTGAACCTGGAAGCGGGAGCTACGAGCAGTACTTC. It codes for CASSEPGSGSYEQYF.

The chain recombines TRBV14 with TRBJ2-1; 15 bases are a match to TRBD2. CDR3 length equals 17 residues. From germline, CDR1 is SGHDN and CDR2 FVKESK. V was clipped by 3 bases and J by 6 bases; unmatched bases: 6. In nucleotides, the CDR3 is TGTGCCAGCAGCCACCTGGGACTAGCGGGAGGACCCAATGAGCAGTTCTTC. Its translation is CASSHLGLAGGPNEQFF. Looking up the rest from reference TRBV14 and TRBJ2-1 gives the full variable domain: EAGVTQFPSHSVIEKGQTVTLRCDPISGHDNLYWYRRVMGKEIKFLLHFVKESKQDESGMPNNRFLAERTGGTYSTLKVQPAELEDSGVYFCASSHLGLAGGPNEQFFGPGTRLTVL.

The chain joins TRBV28 to TRBJ1-1; D unresolved. Trimming removed 2 bases from V and 9 bases from J, with 10 bases in between. Germline CDR1 reads MDHEN; CDR2 reads SYDVKM. The CDR3 length is 12 residues. CDR3 amino acids: CASSLRGQKAFF. CDR3 in DNA: TGTGCCAGCAGTTTAAGAGGGCAAAAAGCTTTCTTT.

The chain joins TRBV30 to TRBJ1-4; TRBD1 might be the D (6 bases). Germline V CDR1 and CDR2: GTSNPN, SVGIG (reference sequence). V was trimmed by 0 bases and J by 6 bases, leaving 8 bases between them. The CDR3 covers 13 residues. The CDR3 region has the DNA TGTGCCTGGAGTGTAGGGGGATATGAAAAACTGTTTTTT. Amino acids: CAWSVGGYEKLFF.

This clone has only one observation. The rearrangement joins TRBV21-1 to TRBJ2-7; the listed D gene, TRBD1, was not tested against the DNA. TRBV21-1 has pseudogene status. This CDR3 is built from 14 residues. CDR3 sequence: CARLFDRSSYEQYF. CDR3 coding DNA: TGTGCCAGATTGTTTGACAGGAGCTCCTACGAGCAGTACTTC.

The chain links TRBV5-4 to TRBJ2-1; D is possibly TRBD1 (6 bases). This CDR3 comprises 15 residues. Trimming removed 5 bases from V and 8 bases from J, with 20 bases in between. Germline CDR1 and CDR2: SGHNT and YYREEE (reference sequence). This CDR3 is CASSPGWGLTHEQFF. The CDR3 DNA follows: TGTGCCAGCAGTCCTGGATGGGGGCTCACCCATGAGCAGTTCTTC.

The chain employs TRBV6-1 and TRBJ1-2; 7 nucleotides agree with TRBD1. Germline V CDR1 and CDR2: MNHNS, SASEGT. J lost 3 bases, V lost 0 bases, and 4 bases had no gene match. This CDR3 spans 15 amino acids. The CDR3 DNA sequence: TGTGCCAGCAGTGAAGCCCTTACAGGGGACTATGGCTACACCTTC. This translates into CASSEALTGDYGYTF.

Here the CDR3 DNA reads TGCGCCAGCAGCGTGACAGGGGGGAATGAGCAGTTCTTC. Protein sequence: CASSVTGGNEQFF. This chain connects TRBV5-1 to TRBJ2-1; 9 positions match TRBD1. The CDR3 totals 13 residues. V lost 4 bases, J lost 7 bases, and 3 bases stayed unmatched. Germline CDR1 SGHRS, CDR2 YFSETQ. The full variable domain, completed using reference TRBV5-1 and TRBJ2-1, is KAGVTQTPRYLIKTRGQQVTLSCSPISGHRSVSWYQQTPGQGLQFLFEYFSETQRNKGNFPGRFSGRQFSNSRSEMNVSTLELGDSALYLCASSVTGGNEQFFGPGTRLTVL.

This clone came up a few times. V is TRBV7-9 and J is TRBJ1-3; no definite D call. V shed 1 base and J shed 0 bases, with 13 bases lying between them. Germline lookup yields CDR1 SEHNR and CDR2 FQNEAQ (reference sequence). CDR3 length: 17 residues. The CDR3: CASSLVVLVNSGNTIYF. The CDR3 DNA reads TGTGCCAGCAGCTTAGTAGTGTTGGTTAACTCTGGAAACACCATATATTTT.

This clone was seen more than once but under ten times. The chain has TRBV11-3 and TRBJ2-1, with 7 bases fitting TRBD1. V lost 4 bases to trimming and J lost 4 bases; unmatched junction nucleotides: 10. The germline V gene encodes CDR1 SGHNT and CDR2 YENEEA. The CDR3 is 16 amino acids. The CDR3 nucleotides read TGTGCCAGCAGCTCCGAAGGGGGCGTTGGGTACAATGAGCAGTTCTTC. Translation: CASSSEGGVGYNEQFF.

V usage is TRBV28 and J usage is TRBJ2-5; TRBD2 matches 7 bases. After removal of 2 bases from V and 3 bases from J, the junction contained 6 bases not matched to a gene. Germline CDR1 and CDR2: MDHEN and SYDVKM. This CDR3 comprises 15 residues. The CDR3 coding sequence is TGTGCCAGCAGTTTAGTGGGGAGGGTGGAAGAGACCCAGTACTTC. Translating gives CASSLVGRVEETQYF.

This clone was counted between two and nine times. This chain connects TRBV5-1 to TRBJ1-3; tentatively, D is TRBD1 (5 bases). Germline lookup yields CDR1 SGHRS and CDR2 YFSETQ. CDR3 size: 15 residues. The V end was cut by 4 bases, the J end by 2 bases, with 13 bases between. The CDR3 sequence is CASSLWGEAGNTIYF. CDR3 coding DNA: TGCGCCAGCAGCCTCTGGGGGGAGGCTGGAAACACCATATATTTT.

This clone showed up just once. The rearrangement uses TRBV21-1 and TRBJ2-7; TRBD1 was called by the table and not checked on the DNA. TRBV21-1 is termed a pseudogene. The CDR3 runs to 16 residues. The CDR3 sequence: CASRTPETASSYEQYF. The CDR3 DNA reads TGTGCCAGCAGAACCCCAGAGACAGCGAGCTCCTACGAGCAGTACTTC.

V gene TRBV19 combines with J gene TRBJ1-1; TRBD1 matches 11 bases. Germline values: CDR1 LNHDA, CDR2 SQIVND (reference sequence). The CDR3 consists of 14 residues. Trimming cost V 4 bases and J 4 bases; bases outside gene matches: 2. The CDR3 loop is CASSRTGGSTEAFF. The CDR3 nucleotides are TGTGCCAGTAGTAGGACAGGGGGCAGCACTGAAGCTTTCTTT.

The chain links TRBV16 to TRBJ2-1; TRBD2 might be the D (6 bases). The germline V and J ends were trimmed by 6 bases and 7 bases, with 19 bases remaining between them. In germline, CDR1 is KGHSY, CDR2 FQNENV. The CDR3 contains 15 residues. CDR3 sequence (DNA): TGTGCCAGCAGTCCTACCGAGGCGGGGAATAATGAGCAGTTCTTC. Residues: CASSPTEAGNNEQFF.

The chain joins TRBV30 to TRBJ1-6; 11 nucleotides agree with TRBD1. J lost 8 bases, V lost 4 bases, and 1 base had no gene match. CDR1 GTSNPN and CDR2 SVGIG come from the germline V gene (reference sequence). The CDR3 consists of 13 residues. Here the CDR3 DNA reads TGTGCCTGGACGGGACAGGGGGATTCACCCCTCCACTTT. This encodes CAWTGQGDSPLHF.

This clone has only a few counts. V gene TRBV30 combines with J gene TRBJ1-2; a possible D gene is TRBD1 (6 bases). V shed 5 bases and J shed 3 bases, with 13 bases lying between them. The CDR3 runs to 13 residues. Germline CDR1 GTSNPN, CDR2 SVGIG (reference sequence). CDR3 sequence: CAWRWGQHYGYTF. In DNA form, the CDR3 reads TGTGCCTGGCGATGGGGGCAACACTATGGCTACACCTTC.

The CDR3 spells CASSQSQGETQYF. The CDR3 nucleotides are TGTGCCAGCAGCCAATCGCAGGGGGAGACCCAGTACTTC. The chain combines TRBV16 with TRBJ2-5; a possible D gene is TRBD1 (6 bases). Germline V lookup: CDR1 KGHSY, CDR2 FQNENV. Trimming removed 0 bases at V and 5 bases at J, with 7 bases between. The CDR3 length is 13 residues. Drawing the rest from reference TRBV16 and TRBJ2-5, the complete variable domain is GEEVAQTPKHLVRGEGQKAKLYCAPIKGHSYVFWYQQVLKNEFKFLISFQNENVFDETGMPKERFSAKCLPNSPCSLEIQATKLEDSAVYFCASSQSQGETQYFGPGTRLLVL.